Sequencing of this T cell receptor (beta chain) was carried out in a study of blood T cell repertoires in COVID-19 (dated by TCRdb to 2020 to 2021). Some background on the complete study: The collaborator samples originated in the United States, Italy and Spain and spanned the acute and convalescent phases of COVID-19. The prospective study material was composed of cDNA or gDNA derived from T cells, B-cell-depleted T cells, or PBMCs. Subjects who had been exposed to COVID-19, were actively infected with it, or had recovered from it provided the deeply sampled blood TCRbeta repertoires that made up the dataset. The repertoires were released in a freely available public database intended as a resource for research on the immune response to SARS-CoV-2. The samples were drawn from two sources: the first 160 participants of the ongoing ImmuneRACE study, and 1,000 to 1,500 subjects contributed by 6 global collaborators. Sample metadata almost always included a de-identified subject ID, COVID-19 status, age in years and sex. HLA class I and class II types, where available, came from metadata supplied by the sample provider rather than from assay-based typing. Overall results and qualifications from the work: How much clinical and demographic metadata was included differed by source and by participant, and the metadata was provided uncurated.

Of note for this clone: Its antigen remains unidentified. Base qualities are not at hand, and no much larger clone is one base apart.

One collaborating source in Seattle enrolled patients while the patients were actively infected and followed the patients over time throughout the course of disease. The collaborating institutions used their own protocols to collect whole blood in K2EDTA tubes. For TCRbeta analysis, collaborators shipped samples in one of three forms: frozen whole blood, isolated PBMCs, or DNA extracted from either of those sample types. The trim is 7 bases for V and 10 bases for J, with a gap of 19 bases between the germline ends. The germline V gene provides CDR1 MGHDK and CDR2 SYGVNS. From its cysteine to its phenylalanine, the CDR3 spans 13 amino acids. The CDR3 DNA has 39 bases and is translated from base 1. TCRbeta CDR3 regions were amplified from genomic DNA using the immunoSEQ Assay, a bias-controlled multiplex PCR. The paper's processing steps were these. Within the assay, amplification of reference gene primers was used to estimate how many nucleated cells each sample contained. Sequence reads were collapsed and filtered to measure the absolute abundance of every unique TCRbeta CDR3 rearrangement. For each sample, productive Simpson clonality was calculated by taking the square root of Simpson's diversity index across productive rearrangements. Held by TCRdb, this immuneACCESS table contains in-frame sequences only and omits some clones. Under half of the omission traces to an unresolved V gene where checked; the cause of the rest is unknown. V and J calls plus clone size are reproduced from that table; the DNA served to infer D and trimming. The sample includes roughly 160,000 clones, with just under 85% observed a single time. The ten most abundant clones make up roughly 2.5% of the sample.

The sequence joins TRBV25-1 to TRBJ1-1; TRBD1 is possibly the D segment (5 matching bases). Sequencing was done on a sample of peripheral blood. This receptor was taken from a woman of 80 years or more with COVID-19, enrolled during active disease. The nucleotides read TGTGCCAGCACCAATACCGGGACTTTGGGAGCTTTCTTT. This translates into CASTNTGTLGAFF.